This entry describes one T cell receptor (beta chain). These data originate in a study of chemoradiotherapy in HPV16-positive cancers. CDR3 length equals 14 residues. The germline V gene encodes CDR1 KGHSH and CDR2 LQKENI. Trimming left V 0 bases short and J 4 bases short, with 9 bases between. TCRdb's copy holds only in-frame clones and misses some; the assay was immunoSEQ multiplex PCR. Of about 1,900 clones detected, about 84% appear once; the ten largest clones hold roughly 10%. Sequencing was performed on tumor tissue, taken from a patient who underwent chemoradiotherapy. The V gene is TRBV18, the J gene TRBJ2-5; D may be TRBD2 (6 bases). The source is a human donor with HPV-associated anogenital cancer. In DNA form, the CDR3 reads TGTGCCAGCTCACCACCGTCCGGGAGAGAGACCCAGTACTTC. Amino acid sequence: CASSPPSGRETQYF.